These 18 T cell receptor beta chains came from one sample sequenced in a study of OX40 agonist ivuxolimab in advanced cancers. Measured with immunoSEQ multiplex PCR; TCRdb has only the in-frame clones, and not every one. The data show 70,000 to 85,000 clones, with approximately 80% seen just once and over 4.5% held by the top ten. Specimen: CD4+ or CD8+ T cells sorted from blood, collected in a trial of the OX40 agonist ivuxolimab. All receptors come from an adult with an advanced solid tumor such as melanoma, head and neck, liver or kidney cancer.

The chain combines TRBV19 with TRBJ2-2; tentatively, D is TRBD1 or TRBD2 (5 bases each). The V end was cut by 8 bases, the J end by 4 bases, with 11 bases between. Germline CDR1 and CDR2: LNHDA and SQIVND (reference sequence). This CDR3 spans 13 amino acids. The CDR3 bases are TGTGCCAGTGGGGACCCCGGCACCGGGGAGCTGTTTTTT. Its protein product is CASGDPGTGELFF.

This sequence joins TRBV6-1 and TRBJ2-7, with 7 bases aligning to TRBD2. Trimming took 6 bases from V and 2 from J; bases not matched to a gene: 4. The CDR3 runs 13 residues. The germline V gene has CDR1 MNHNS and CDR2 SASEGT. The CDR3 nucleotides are TGTGCCAGCAGGGCCCGGGGGGCCTACGAGCAGTACTTC. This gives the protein CASRARGAYEQYF.

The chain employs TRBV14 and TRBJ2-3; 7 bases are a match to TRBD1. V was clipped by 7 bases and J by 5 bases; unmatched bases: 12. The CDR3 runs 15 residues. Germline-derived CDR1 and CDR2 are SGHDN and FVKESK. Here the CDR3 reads CASIHKRTGVDTQYF. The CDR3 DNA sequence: TGTGCCAGCATCCACAAACGGACAGGAGTAGATACGCAGTATTTT.

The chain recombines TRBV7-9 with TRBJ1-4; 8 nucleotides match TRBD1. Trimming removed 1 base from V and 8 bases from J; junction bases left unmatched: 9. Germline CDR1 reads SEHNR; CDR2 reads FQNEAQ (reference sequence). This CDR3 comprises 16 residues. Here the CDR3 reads CASSLVVWDRSEKLFF. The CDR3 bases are TGTGCCAGCAGCTTAGTAGTATGGGACAGGAGCGAAAAACTGTTTTTT.

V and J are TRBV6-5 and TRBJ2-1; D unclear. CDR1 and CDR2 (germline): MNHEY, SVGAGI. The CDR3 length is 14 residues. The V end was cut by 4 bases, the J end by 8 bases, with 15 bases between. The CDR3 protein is CASSSQLGSHEQFF. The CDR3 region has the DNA TGTGCCAGCAGTTCCCAGCTAGGGTCCCATGAGCAGTTCTTC.

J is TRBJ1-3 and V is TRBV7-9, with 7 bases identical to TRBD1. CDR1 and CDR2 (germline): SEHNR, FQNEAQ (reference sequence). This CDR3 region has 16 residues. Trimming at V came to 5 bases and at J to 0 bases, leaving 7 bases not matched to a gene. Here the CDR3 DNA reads TGTGCCAGCAGCCTTACCGGGACAGCCTCTGGAAACACCATATATTTT. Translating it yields CASSLTGTASGNTIYF.

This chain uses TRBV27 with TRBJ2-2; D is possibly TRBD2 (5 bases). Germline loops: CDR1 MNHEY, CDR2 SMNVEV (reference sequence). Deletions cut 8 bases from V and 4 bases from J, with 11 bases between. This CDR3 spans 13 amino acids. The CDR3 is CASGGRPTGELFF. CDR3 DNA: TGTGCCAGCGGAGGACGGCCCACCGGGGAGCTGTTTTTT.

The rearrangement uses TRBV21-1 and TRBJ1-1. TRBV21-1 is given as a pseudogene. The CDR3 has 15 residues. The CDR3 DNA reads TGTGCCAGCAGCATACCTGGGAGGGGCTACACTGAAGCTTTCTTT. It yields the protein CASSIPGRGYTEAFF.

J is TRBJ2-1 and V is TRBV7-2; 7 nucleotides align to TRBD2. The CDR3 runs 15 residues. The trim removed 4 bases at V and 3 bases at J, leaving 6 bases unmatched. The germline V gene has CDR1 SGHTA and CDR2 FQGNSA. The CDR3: CASSSWGGIYNEQFF. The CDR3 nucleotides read TGTGCCAGCAGCTCCTGGGGGGGGATCTACAATGAGCAGTTCTTC. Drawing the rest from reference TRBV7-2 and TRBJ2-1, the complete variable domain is GAGVSQSPSNKVTEKGKDVELRCDPISGHTALYWYRQSLGQGLEFLIYFQGNSAPDKSGLPSDRFSAERTGGSVSTLTIQRTQQEDSAVYLCASSSWGGIYNEQFFGPGTRLTVL.

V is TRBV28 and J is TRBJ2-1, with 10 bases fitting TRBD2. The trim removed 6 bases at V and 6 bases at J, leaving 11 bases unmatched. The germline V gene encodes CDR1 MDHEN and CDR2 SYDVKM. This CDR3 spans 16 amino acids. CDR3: CASSPLLAGAANEQFF. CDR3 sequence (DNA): TGTGCCAGCAGCCCGCTCCTAGCGGGAGCCGCCAATGAGCAGTTCTTC.

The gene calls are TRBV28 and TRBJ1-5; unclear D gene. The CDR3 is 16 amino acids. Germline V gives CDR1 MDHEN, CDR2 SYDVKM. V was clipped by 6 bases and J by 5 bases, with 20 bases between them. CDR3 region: CASSRRPILGDQPQHF. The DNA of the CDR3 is TGTGCCAGCAGCCGACGCCCGATTTTGGGCGATCAGCCCCAGCATTTT.

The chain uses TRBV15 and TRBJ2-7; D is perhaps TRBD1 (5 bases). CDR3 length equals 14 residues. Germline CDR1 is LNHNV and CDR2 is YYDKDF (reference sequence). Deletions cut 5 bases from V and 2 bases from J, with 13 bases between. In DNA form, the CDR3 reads TGTGCCACCAGCTCAGACAGTGGAGCCTACGAGCAGTACTTC. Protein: CATSSDSGAYEQYF.

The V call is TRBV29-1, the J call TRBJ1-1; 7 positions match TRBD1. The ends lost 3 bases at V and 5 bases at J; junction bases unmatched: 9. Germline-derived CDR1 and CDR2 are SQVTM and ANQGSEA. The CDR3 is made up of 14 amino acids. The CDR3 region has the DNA TGCAGCGTTGAGAGTGACAGGGTTGGTACTGAAGCTTTCTTT. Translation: CSVESDRVGTEAFF.

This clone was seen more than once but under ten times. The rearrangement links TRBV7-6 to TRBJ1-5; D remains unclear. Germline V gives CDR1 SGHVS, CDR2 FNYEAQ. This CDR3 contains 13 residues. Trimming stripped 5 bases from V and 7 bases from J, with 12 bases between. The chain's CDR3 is CASSQMDGQPQHF. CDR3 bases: TGTGCCAGCAGCCAGATGGATGGGCAGCCCCAGCATTTT.

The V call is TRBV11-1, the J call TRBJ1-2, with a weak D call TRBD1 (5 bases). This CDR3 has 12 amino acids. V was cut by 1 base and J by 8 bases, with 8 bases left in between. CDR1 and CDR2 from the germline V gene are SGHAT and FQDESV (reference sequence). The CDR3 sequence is CASSLGGDGYTF. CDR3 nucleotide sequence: TGTGCCAGCAGCTTAGGGGGGGACGGCTACACCTTC.

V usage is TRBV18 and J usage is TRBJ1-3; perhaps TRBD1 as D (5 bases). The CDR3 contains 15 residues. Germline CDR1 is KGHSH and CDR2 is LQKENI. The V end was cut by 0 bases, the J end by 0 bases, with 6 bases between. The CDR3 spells CASSPPGTSGNTIYF. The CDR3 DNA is TGTGCCAGCTCACCACCAGGGACCTCTGGAAACACCATATATTTT.

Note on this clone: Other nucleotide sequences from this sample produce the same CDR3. Here the CDR3 reads CASSLGGAEQYV. The CDR3 nucleotides are TGTGCCAGCAGTTTGGGGGGGGCCGAGCAGTACGTC. The chain joins TRBV28 to TRBJ2-7; D perhaps matches TRBD2 (7 bases). The V end was cut by 3 bases, the J end by 6 bases, with 9 bases between. The length of the CDR3 is 12 residues. Germline V CDR1 and CDR2: MDHEN, SYDVKM.

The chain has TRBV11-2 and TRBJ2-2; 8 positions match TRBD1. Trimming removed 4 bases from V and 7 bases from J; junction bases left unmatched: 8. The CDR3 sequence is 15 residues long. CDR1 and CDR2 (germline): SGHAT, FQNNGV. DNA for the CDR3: TGTGCCAGCAGCTCTGAAGCGACAGGGGACGGGGAGCTGTTTTTT. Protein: CASSSEATGDGELFF. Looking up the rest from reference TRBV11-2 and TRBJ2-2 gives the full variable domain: EAGVAQSPRYKIIEKRQSVAFWCNPISGHATLYWYQQILGQGPKLLIQFQNNGVVDDSQLPKDRFSAERLKGVDSTLKIQPAKLEDSAVYLCASSSEATGDGELFFGEGSRLTVL.